Included here is one T cell receptor (beta chain) sequence, with context. Its specificity is not known. The germline gives CDR1 MGHDK, CDR2 SYGVNS. The ends were cut back, 0 bases at V and 2 bases at J, with 11 bases in the middle. The CDR3 is made up of 15 amino acids. The sample belongs to a study of Tregs in tolerant kidney transplant recipients. Generated by immunoSEQ multiplex PCR, the TCRdb table keeps only in-frame clones and is missing some. The repertoire includes roughly 250,000 clones, 80% to 85% of them detected once, and about 0.68% sits in the top ten. Thawed PBMCs were FACS-sorted into unstimulated CD4+CD25+CD127- regulatory T cells, CD4+CD25- non-regulatory cells, CD4 and CD8 cells. Study observations and caveats: The most relevant donor-specific Treg TCRbeta repertoire apparently came from expansion with activated donor B cells. The small number of patients limits these findings pending further validation. Biological reproducibility was not directly addressed in this study.

The source material was CD4+ T cells from blood. The J gene is TRBJ2-7, the V gene TRBV25-1; a weak D match, TRBD2 (5 bases). The sequence derives from a human donor in good health. CDR3 nucleotides: TGTGCCAGCAGTGAATATGCGGGCCTACCCTACGAGCAGTACTTC. Translated: CASSEYAGLPYEQYF.